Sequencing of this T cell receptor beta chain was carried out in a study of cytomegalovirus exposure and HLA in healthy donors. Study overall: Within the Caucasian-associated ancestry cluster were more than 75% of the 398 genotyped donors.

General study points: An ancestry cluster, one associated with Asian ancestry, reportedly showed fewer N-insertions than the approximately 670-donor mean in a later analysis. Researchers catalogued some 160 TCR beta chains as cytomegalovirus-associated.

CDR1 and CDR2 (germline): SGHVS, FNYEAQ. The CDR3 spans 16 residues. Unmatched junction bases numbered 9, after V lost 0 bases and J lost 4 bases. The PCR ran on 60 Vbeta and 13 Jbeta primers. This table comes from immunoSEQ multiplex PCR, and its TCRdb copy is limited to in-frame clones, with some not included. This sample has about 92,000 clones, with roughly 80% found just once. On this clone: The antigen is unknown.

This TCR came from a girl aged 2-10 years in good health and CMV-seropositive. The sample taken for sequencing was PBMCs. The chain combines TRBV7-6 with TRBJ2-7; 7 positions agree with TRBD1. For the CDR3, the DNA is TGTGCCAGCAGCTTAGCTTACAGGGGCGCCGGATACGAGCAGTACTTC. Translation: CASSLAYRGAGYEQYF.